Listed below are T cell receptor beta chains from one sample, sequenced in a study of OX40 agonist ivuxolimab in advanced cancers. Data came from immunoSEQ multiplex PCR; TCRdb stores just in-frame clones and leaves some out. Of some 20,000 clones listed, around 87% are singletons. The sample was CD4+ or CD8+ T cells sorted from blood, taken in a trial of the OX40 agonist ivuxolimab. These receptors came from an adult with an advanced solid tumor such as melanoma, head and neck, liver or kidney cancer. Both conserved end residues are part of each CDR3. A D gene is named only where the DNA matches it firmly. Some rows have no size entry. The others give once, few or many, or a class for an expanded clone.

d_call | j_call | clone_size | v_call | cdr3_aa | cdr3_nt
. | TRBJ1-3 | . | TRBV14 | CASSRSRGTGNTIYF | TGTGCCAGCAGCCGGAGCAGGGGCACTGGAAACACCATATATTTT
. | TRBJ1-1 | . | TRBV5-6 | CASSLPLLEGRGTEAFF | TGTGCCAGCAGCTTGCCCCTCTTGGAGGGCCGCGGCACTGAAGCTTTCTTT
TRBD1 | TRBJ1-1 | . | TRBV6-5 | CASSTGTGATEAFF | TGTGCCAGCAGTACCGGGACAGGGGCCACTGAAGCTTTCTTT
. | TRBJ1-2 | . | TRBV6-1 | CASSGLGFTRRYGYTF | TGTGCCAGCAGTGGCTTGGGCTTTACCCGGCGCTATGGCTACACCTTC
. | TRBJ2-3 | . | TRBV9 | CASSVDITDTQYF | TGTGCCAGCAGCGTAGACATCACAGATACGCAGTATTTT
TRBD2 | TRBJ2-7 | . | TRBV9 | CASSATPMGGAYEQYF | TGTGCCAGCAGCGCCACCCCCATGGGGGGGGCCTACGAGCAGTACTTC
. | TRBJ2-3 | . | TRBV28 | CASSLTQGFTDTQYF | TGTGCCAGCAGTTTAACCCAGGGCTTCACAGATACGCAGTATTTT
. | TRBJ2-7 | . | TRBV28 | CASSQTRYEQYF | TGTGCCAGCAGTCAGACACGTTACGAGCAGTACTTC
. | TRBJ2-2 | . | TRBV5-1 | CASSFGADKVWTGELFF | TGCGCCAGCAGCTTTGGGGCAGATAAAGTTTGGACCGGGGAGCTGTTTTTT
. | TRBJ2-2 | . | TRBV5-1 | CASSEYRARGAGELFF | TGCGCCAGCAGCGAATACCGGGCCCGAGGTGCCGGGGAGCTGTTTTTT
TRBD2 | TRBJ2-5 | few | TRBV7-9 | CASSLGTSLTQYF | TGTGCCAGCAGCTTAGGGACTAGTCTTACCCAGTACTTC
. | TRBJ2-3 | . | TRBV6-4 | CASSGRGGTDTQYF | TGTGCCAGCAGTGGCCGTGGGGGCACAGATACGCAGTATTTT
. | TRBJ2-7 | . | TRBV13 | CASSRPWGSSYEQYF | TGTGCCAGCAGCCGCCCGTGGGGAAGCTCCTACGAGCAGTACTTC
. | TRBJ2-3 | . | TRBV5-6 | CASSLALTGFTDTQYF | TGTGCCAGCAGCTTGGCATTGACAGGTTTCACAGATACGCAGTATTTT
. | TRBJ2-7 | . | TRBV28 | CASSLAGHSYEQYF | TGTGCCAGCAGTTTAGCCGGGCACTCCTACGAGCAGTACTTC
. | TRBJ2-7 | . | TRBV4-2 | CASSQWGGPAYEQYF | TGTGCCAGCAGCCAATGGGGGGGGCCCGCCTACGAGCAGTACTTC
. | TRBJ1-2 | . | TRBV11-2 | CASNPGGSDYGYTF | TGTGCCAGCAACCCCGGGGGCTCAGACTATGGCTACACCTTC
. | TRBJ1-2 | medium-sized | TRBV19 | CATLRGLHGGYTF | TGTGCCACTCTACGAGGACTTCACGGGGGCTACACCTTC
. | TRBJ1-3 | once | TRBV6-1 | CASSEGVASQGNTIYF | TGTGCCAGCAGTGAGGGGGTTGCCAGCCAAGGAAACACCATATATTTT
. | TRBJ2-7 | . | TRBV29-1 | CSVEGVGGPNYEQYF | TGCAGCGTTGAGGGAGTGGGGGGGCCGAACTACGAGCAGTACTTC
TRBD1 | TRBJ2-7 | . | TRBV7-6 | CASSLGDRGLSEQYF | TGTGCCAGCAGCTTAGGGGACAGGGGGCTGTCCGAGCAGTACTTC
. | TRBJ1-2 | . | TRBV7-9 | CASSSRPYGYTF | TGTGCCAGCAGCTCAAGACCCTATGGCTACACCTTC
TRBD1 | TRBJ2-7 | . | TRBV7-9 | CASSDSGTGVHEQYF | TGTGCCAGCAGCGACTCCGGGACAGGGGTCCACGAGCAGTACTTC
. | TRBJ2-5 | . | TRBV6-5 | CASSYDGQETQYF | TGTGCCAGCAGTTACGACGGACAAGAGACCCAGTACTTC
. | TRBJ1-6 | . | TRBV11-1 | CASSSWVANSPLHF | TGTGCCAGCAGCTCCTGGGTCGCAAATTCACCCCTCCACTTT
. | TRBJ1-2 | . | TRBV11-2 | CASSLNLMTGTGYTF | TGTGCCAGCAGCTTAAATCTAATGACGGGGACAGGCTACACCTTC
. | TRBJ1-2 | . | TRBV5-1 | CASSLEDPPNYGYTF | TGCGCCAGCAGCTTGGAGGACCCTCCTAACTATGGCTACACCTTC
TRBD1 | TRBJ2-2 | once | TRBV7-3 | CASSSGTGNTGELFF | TGTGCCAGCTCCTCCGGGACAGGGAACACCGGGGAGCTGTTTTTT
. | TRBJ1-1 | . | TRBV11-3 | CASSPAQGGNGVAFF | TGTGCCAGCAGCCCCGCCCAAGGCGGGAACGGGGTAGCTTTCTTT
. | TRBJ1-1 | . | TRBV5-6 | CASSFGRTEAFF | TGTGCCAGCAGCTTCGGGAGGACTGAAGCTTTCTTT
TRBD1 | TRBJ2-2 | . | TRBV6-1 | CASSEGGQGFGGELFF | TGTGCCAGCAGTGAAGGGGGACAGGGGTTCGGCGGGGAGCTGTTTTTT
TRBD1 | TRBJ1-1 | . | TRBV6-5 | CASSATGDTEAFF | TGTGCCAGCAGTGCCACAGGGGACACTGAAGCTTTCTTT
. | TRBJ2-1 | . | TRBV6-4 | CASSDSGSPNLQFF | TGTGCCAGCAGTGACTCGGGAAGCCCGAACTTGCAGTTCTTC
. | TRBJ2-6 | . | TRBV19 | CASREGANVLTF | TGTGCCAGCAGGGAAGGGGCCAACGTCCTGACTTTC
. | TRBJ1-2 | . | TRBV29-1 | CSVEHPGRDYGYTF | TGCAGCGTTGAGCATCCGGGGAGGGACTATGGCTACACCTTC
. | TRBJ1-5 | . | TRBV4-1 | CASSPSGEGGIWSYQPQHF | TGCGCCAGCAGCCCCTCTGGGGAGGGCGGGATATGGTCTTATCAGCCCCAGCATTTT
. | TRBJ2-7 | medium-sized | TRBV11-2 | CASSLVTGSYEQYF | TGTGCCAGCAGCTTAGTCACAGGGTCCTACGAGCAGTACTTC
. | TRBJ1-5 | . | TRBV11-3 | CASSLDGSTGQPQHF | TGTGCCAGCAGCTTAGATGGCAGTACGGGGCAGCCCCAGCATTTT
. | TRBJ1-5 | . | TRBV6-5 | CASSPQGGQPQHF | TGTGCCAGCAGTCCCCAGGGTGGACAGCCCCAGCATTTT
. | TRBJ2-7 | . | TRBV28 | CASSLLIGGSYEQYF | TGTGCCAGCAGTTTACTGATCGGGGGATCCTACGAGCAGTACTTC
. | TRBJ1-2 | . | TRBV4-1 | CASSPYRGSANYGYTF | TGCGCCAGCAGCCCCTATCGGGGATCAGCTAACTATGGCTACACCTTC
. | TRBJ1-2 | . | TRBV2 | CASRYRDSYDGYTF | TGTGCCAGTCGTTACAGGGATTCGTACGATGGCTACACCTTC
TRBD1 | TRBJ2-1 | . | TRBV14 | CASSQDPQGAYNEQFF | TGTGCCAGCAGCCAAGACCCGCAGGGGGCCTACAATGAGCAGTTCTTC
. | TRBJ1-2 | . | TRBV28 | CASTLQGLYGYTF | TGTGCCAGCACCCTCCAGGGATTGTATGGCTACACCTTC
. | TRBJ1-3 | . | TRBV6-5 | CASSYLVGGGNTIYF | TGTGCCAGCAGTTACCTGGTGGGGGGAGGAAACACCATATATTTT
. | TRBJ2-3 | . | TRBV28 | CASSFPRGPGTDTQYF | TGTGCCAGCAGTTTCCCCCGGGGACCTGGGACAGATACGCAGTATTTT
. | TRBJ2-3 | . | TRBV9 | CASSASGLADTQYF | TGTGCCAGCAGCGCGAGTGGGTTGGCCGATACGCAGTATTTT
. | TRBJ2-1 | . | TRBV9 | CASSVDPVWWEQFF | TGTGCCAGCAGCGTAGACCCCGTGTGGTGGGAGCAGTTCTTC
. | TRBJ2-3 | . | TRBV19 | CASSTGVASTDTQYF | TGTGCCAGTAGTACAGGGGTAGCTAGCACAGATACGCAGTATTTT
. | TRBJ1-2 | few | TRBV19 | CASSIGAQGYTF | TGTGCCAGTAGTATCGGCGCGCAAGGCTACACCTTC
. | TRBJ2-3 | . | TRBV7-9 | CASRVGVGTTDTQYF | TGTGCCAGCAGGGTGGGAGTGGGGACCACAGATACGCAGTATTTT
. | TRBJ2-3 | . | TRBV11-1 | CASSHGWTDTQYF | TGTGCCAGCAGCCACGGCTGGACAGATACGCAGTATTTT
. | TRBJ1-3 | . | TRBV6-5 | CASSYGPKAGNTIYF | TGTGCCAGCAGTTACGGCCCAAAAGCTGGAAACACCATATATTTT